Sequencing of this TCR beta chain was carried out in a study of CD8 T cells in ankylosing spondylitis. Preparation of TCR beta libraries was done by quantitative 5'-RACE with molecular barcodes. TCRdb reprocessed the 5' RACE reads with MiXCR, giving one entry per CDR3 protein. The sample yields 700,000 to 850,000 distinct CDR3 sequences, 12% seen once. Of note for this clonotype: Its antigen is unidentified.

General study findings and limits: Some of these motif variants have turned up before, in reports on reactive arthritis synovial fluid and blood. Reportedly, disease-linked clones are significantly enriched in ankylosing spondylitis patients' matched synovial fluid. Blood of patients with ankylosing spondylitis appeared to be characterized by a TCR beta motif of fewer than 10 highly homologous variants. Disease-linked clones had a CD8+ phenotype and relatively low frequency in peripheral blood.

The specimen was blood, either unsorted or a sorted T cell fraction (not recorded which). This TCR was sampled from a male donor with ankylosing spondylitis.

DNA for the CDR3: TGTGCCAGCTCACCATGGAGGAGCAACACCGGGGAGCTGTTTTTT. Residues: CASSPWRSNTGELFF. This chain links TRBV18 with TRBJ2-2; tentative D call: TRBD2 (5 bases). CDR1 and CDR2 (germline): KGHSH, LQKENI. Between the trimmed V and J ends, which lost 2 bases and 2 bases, there was a span of 9 bases. The CDR3 consists of 15 residues.